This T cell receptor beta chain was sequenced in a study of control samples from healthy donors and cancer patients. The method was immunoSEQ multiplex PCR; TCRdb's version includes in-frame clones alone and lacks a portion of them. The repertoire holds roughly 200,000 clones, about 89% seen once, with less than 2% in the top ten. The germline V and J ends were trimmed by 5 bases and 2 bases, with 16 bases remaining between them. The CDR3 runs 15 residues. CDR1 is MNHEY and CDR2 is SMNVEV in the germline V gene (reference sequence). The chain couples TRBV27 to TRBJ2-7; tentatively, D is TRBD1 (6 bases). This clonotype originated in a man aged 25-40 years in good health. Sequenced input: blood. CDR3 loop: CASSGNGQPPYEQYF. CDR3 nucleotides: TGTGCCAGCAGTGGAAACGGACAGCCACCCTACGAGCAGTACTTC.